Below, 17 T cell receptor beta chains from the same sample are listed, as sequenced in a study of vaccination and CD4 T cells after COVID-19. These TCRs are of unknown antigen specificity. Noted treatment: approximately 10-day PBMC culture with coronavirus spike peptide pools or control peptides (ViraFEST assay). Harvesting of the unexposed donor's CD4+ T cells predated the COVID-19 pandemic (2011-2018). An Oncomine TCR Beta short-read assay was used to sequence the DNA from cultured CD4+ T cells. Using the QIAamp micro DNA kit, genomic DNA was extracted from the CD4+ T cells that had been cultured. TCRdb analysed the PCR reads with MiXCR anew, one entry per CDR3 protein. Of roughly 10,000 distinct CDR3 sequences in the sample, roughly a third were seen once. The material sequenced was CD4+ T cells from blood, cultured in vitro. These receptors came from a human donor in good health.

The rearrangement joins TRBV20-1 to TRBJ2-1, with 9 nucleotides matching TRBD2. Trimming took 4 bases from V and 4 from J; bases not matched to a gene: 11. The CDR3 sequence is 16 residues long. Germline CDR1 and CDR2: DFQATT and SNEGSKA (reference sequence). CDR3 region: CSAKALSGSIYNEQFF. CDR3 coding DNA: TGCAGTGCTAAGGCTCTTAGCGGGAGCATATACAATGAGCAGTTCTTC.

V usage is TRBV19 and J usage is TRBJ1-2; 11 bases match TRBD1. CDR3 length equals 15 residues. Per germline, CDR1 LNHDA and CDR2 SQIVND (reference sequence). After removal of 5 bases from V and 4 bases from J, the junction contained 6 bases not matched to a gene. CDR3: CASSASGTGGYGYTF. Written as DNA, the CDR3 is TGTGCCAGTAGTGCATCCGGGACAGGGGGCTATGGCTACACCTTC.

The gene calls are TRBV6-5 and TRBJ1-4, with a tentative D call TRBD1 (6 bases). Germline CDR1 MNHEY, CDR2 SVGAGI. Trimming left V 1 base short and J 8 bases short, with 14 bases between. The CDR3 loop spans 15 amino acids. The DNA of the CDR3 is TGTGCCAGCAGTTACTTGAAGGGAACAGGGGAAAAACTGTTTTTT. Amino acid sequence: CASSYLKGTGEKLFF.

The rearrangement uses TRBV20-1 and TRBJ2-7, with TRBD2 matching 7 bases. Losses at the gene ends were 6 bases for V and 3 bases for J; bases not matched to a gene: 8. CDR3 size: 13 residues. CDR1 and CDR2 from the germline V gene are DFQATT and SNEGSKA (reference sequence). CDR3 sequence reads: CSAASPSGYEQYF. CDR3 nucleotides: TGCAGTGCCGCCTCGCCTAGCGGCTACGAGCAGTACTTC.

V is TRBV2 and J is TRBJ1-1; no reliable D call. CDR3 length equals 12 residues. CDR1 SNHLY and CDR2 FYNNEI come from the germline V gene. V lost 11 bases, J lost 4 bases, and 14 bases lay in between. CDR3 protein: CAHSPQSTEAFF. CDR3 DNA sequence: TGTGCCCACAGCCCCCAGAGCACTGAAGCTTTCTTT.

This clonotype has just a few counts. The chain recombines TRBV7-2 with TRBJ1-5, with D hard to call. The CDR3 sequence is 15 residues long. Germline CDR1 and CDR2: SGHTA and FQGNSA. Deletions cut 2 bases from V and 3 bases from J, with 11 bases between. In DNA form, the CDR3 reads TGTGCCAGCAGCTTAATGGGGAGAGACAATCAGCCCCAGCATTTT. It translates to CASSLMGRDNQPQHF.

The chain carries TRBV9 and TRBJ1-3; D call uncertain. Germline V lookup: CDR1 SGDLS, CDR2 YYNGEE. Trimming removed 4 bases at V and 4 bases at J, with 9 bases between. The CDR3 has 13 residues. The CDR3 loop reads CASSSGWGNTIYF. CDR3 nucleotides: TGTGCCAGCAGCTCCGGGTGGGGAAACACCATATATTTT.

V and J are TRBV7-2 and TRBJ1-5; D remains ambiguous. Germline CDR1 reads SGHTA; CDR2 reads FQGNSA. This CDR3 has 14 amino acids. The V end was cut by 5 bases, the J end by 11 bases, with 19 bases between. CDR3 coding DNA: TGTGCCAGCAGCCCCCTATTCCAGGCCCAGGCCCAGCATTTT. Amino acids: CASSPLFQAQAQHF.

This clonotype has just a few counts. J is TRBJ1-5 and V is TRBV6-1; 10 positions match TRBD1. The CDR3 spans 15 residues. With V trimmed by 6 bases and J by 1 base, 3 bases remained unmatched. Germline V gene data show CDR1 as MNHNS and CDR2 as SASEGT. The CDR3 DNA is TGTGCCAGCAGACGACAGGGGGCAAGCAATCAGCCCCAGCATTTT. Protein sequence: CASRRQGASNQPQHF.

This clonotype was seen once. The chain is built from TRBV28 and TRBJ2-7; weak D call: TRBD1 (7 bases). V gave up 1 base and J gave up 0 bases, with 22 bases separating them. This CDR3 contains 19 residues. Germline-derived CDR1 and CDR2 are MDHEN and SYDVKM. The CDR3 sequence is CASSLFWGGGQGGSYEQYF. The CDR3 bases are TGTGCCAGCAGTTTATTTTGGGGAGGCGGGCAGGGGGGCTCCTACGAGCAGTACTTC.

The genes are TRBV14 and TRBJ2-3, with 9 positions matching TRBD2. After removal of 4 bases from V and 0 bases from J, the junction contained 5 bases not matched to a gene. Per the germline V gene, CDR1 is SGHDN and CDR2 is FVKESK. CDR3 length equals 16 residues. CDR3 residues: CASSLRLAASTDTQYF. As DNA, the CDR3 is TGTGCCAGCAGCCTCAGACTAGCGGCAAGCACAGATACGCAGTATTTT.

CDR3 DNA: TGTGCCAGCAGTTACGGTGCGGGAGGGCCCAGAATTGCGGTAAATGAGCAGTTCTTC. This gives the protein CASSYGAGGPRIAVNEQFF. The rearrangement links TRBV6-2 or TRBV6-3 to TRBJ2-1; 9 nucleotides agree with TRBD2. This CDR3 is 19 amino acids long. V was pared by 2 bases and J by 7 bases, with 18 bases of the junction left unmatched. CDR1 MNHEY and CDR2 SVGEGT come from the germline V gene.

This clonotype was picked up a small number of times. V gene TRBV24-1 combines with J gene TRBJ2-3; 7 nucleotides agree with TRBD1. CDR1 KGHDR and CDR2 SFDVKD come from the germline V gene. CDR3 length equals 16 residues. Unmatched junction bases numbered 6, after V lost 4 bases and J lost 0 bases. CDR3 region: CATSDSGTVSTDTQYF. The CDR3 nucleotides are TGTGCCACCAGTGACTCCGGGACAGTGAGCACAGATACGCAGTATTTT.

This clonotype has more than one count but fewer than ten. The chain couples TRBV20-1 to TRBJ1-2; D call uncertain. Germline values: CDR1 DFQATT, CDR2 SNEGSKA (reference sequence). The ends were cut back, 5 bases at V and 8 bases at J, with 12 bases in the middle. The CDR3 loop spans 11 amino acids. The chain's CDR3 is CSAGSNGGYTF. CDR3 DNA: TGCAGTGCTGGGAGTAATGGCGGCTACACCTTC.

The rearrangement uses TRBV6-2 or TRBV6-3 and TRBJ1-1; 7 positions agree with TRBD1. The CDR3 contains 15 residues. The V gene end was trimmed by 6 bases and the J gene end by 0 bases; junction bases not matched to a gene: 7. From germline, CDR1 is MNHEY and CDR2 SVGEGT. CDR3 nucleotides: TGTGCCAGCAGCTACAGGGGCCCCATGAACACTGAAGCTTTCTTT. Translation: CASSYRGPMNTEAFF.

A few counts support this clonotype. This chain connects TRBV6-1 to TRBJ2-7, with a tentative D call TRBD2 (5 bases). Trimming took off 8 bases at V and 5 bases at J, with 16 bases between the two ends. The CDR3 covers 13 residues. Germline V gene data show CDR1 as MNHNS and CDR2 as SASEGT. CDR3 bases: TGTGCCAGCCTCGGGCAGCTAGCCAACGAGCAGTACTTC. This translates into CASLGQLANEQYF.

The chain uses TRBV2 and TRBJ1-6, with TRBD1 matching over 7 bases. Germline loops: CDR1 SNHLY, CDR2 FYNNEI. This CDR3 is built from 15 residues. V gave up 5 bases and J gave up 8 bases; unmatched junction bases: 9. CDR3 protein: CASSLIGGEHSPLHF. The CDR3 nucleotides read TGTGCCAGCAGTTTGATAGGGGGCGAGCATTCACCCCTCCACTTT. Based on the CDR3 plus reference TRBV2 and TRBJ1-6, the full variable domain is EPEVTQTPSHQVTQMGQEVILRCVPISNHLYFYWYRQILGQKVEFLVSFYNNEISEKSEIFDDQFSVERPDGSNFTLKIRSTKLEDSAMYFCASSLIGGEHSPLHFGNGTRLTVT.